A single sample is the source of the 27 T cell receptor beta chains below, sequenced in a study of early T cells in non-severe SARS-CoV-2 infection. TCRdb reprocessed the 5' RACE reads with MiXCR, giving one entry per CDR3 protein. The sample has 90,000 to 130,000 distinct CDR3 sequences; about an eighth are singletons. Sequenced input: whole blood. The receptors come from an adult who was a healthcare worker with PCR-confirmed SARS-CoV-2 infection or an uninfected control (not recorded which).

This clonotype was detected a few times. J is TRBJ2-3 and V is TRBV11-2; TRBD2 agrees at 14 bases. V gave up 5 bases and J gave up 7 bases; unmatched junction bases: 17. Germline lookup yields CDR1 SGHAT and CDR2 FQNNGV. The CDR3 runs to 19 residues. The CDR3: CASSGPMGTSGGFRNTQYF. In nucleotides, the CDR3 is TGTGCCAGCAGCGGACCCATGGGGACTAGCGGGGGATTTAGGAATACGCAGTATTTT. Looking up the rest from reference TRBV11-2 and TRBJ2-3 gives the full variable domain: EAGVAQSPRYKIIEKRQSVAFWCNPISGHATLYWYQQILGQGPKLLIQFQNNGVVDDSQLPKDRFSAERLKGVDSTLKIQPAKLEDSAVYLCASSGPMGTSGGFRNTQYFGPGTRLTVL.

This clonotype has just a few counts. The V call is TRBV28, the J call TRBJ2-1; D not certain. Trimming removed 3 bases at V and 8 bases at J, with 14 bases between. Germline V gene lookup returns CDR1 MDHEN and CDR2 SYDVKM. The CDR3 sequence is 14 residues long. The CDR3 spells CASSFRRSAYEQFF. CDR3 coding DNA: TGTGCCAGCAGTTTCCGGAGATCAGCCTATGAGCAGTTCTTC.

CDR3 coding DNA: TGCAGCGTTGAAGGGGCAGGGGGAACTTTCTTT. Its translation: CSVEGAGGTFF. The V gene is TRBV29-1, the J gene TRBJ1-1; 7 bases agree with TRBD1. The CDR3 is made up of 11 amino acids. Germline V gene data show CDR1 as SQVTM and CDR2 as ANQGSEA. Germline trimming cut 1 base from V and 12 bases from J; bases unmatched to any gene: 5.

This clonotype was recorded at least ten times. The chain couples TRBV5-1 to TRBJ2-7; TRBD1 matches 9 bases. V was pared by 2 bases and J by 1 base, with 4 bases of the junction left unmatched. The germline gives CDR1 SGHRS, CDR2 YFSETQ. This CDR3 is 15 amino acids long. The CDR3 DNA is TGCGCCAGCAGCTTTGACGGGACAGGGTCCTACGAGCAGTACTTC. Translating it yields CASSFDGTGSYEQYF.

The rearrangement uses TRBV28 and TRBJ2-7, with a weak D call TRBD2 (6 bases). This CDR3 region has 14 residues. CDR1 and CDR2 (germline): MDHEN, SYDVKM. Deletions cut 7 bases from V and 2 bases from J, with 15 bases between. The chain's CDR3 is CASIRDGRPYEQYF. CDR3 nucleotides: TGTGCCAGCATCCGGGACGGGAGACCCTACGAGCAGTACTTC.

The chain carries TRBV5-1 and TRBJ1-1; weak D call: TRBD1 (6 bases). The CDR3 extends over 14 amino acids. In germline, CDR1 is SGHRS, CDR2 YFSETQ. V was pared by 6 bases and J by 0 bases, with 12 bases between. CDR3 region: CASTETGMNTEAFF. The CDR3 DNA sequence: TGCGCCAGCACCGAGACAGGCATGAACACTGAAGCTTTCTTT.

This clonotype was seen a handful of times. The chain couples TRBV6-1 to TRBJ2-7; perhaps D is TRBD1 or TRBD2 (6 bases each). Germline V gene sequence: CDR1 MNHNS, CDR2 SASEGT. V shed 6 bases and J shed 0 bases, with 12 bases lying between them. The length of the CDR3 is 14 residues. The CDR3 spells CASRGGDTSYEQYF. CDR3 bases: TGTGCCAGCAGAGGAGGGGACACCTCCTACGAGCAGTACTTC.

This clonotype came up many times. The chain recombines TRBV13 with TRBJ2-7, with 12 bases lining up with TRBD1. This CDR3 is 17 amino acids long. Germline V gene lookup returns CDR1 PRHDT and CDR2 FYEKMQ (reference sequence). The ends lost 5 bases at V and 5 bases at J; junction bases unmatched: 13. The CDR3 DNA follows: TGTGCCAGCAGCCCGAGAATGGGACAGGGGGCAAGTGACGAGCAGTACTTC. This sequence encodes CASSPRMGQGASDEQYF.

This clonotype came up a few times. The rearrangement links TRBV28 to TRBJ2-1; possible D gene TRBD2, 5 bases. The CDR3 spans 18 residues. V was pared by 2 bases and J by 4 bases, with 21 bases between. The germline gives CDR1 MDHEN, CDR2 SYDVKM. Here the CDR3 reads CASSLGGLGLPPYNEQFF. For the CDR3, the DNA is TGTGCCAGCAGTTTAGGAGGTCTCGGACTGCCACCTTACAATGAGCAGTTCTTC.

In its sample, this clonotype was seen many times. The V call is TRBV15, the J call TRBJ1-5, with D perhaps TRBD1 (5 bases). Germline CDR1 and CDR2: LNHNV and YYDKDF (reference sequence). Trimming shortened V by 0 bases and J by 2 bases, and 8 bases separated the two germline ends. The CDR3 has 15 amino acids. Written as DNA, the CDR3 is TGTGCCACCAGCAGAGAGAGGGGAGGCAATCAGCCCCAGCATTTT. Protein sequence: CATSRERGGNQPQHF.

This clonotype occurred many times. The chain uses TRBV19 and TRBJ2-2; maybe TRBD1 (5 bases). V lost 3 bases, J lost 7 bases, and 12 bases lay in between. CDR1 and CDR2 (germline): LNHDA, SQIVND (reference sequence). CDR3 length: 14 residues. The CDR3 nucleotides read TGTGCCAGTAGTATTCGGCCCCAGGGCGGGGAGCTGTTTTTT. Amino acid sequence: CASSIRPQGGELFF.

This clonotype was detected many times. The chain joins TRBV7-8 to TRBJ2-1, with a possible D match to TRBD1 (7 bases). The CDR3 is 20 residues long. Germline CDR1 reads SGHVS; CDR2 reads FQNEAQ. Trimming shortened V by 5 bases and J by 8 bases, and 34 bases separated the two germline ends. The DNA of the CDR3 is TGTGCCAGCAGCGGAGGAGGGACAGCTGAAATCCCCTACTACGTTGATGAGCAGTTCTTC. Protein product: CASSGGGTAEIPYYVDEQFF.

J is TRBJ1-2 and V is TRBV11-3, with D unclear. This CDR3 region has 14 residues. Germline V gene lookup returns CDR1 SGHNT and CDR2 YENEEA. Between the trimmed V and J ends, which lost 2 bases and 2 bases, there was a span of 9 bases. CDR3 amino acids: CASSLSRGNYGYTF. The CDR3 coding sequence is TGTGCCAGCAGCTTATCGCGAGGGAACTATGGCTACACCTTC.

The chain links TRBV9 to TRBJ1-1; D unclear. Germline V lookup: CDR1 SGDLS, CDR2 YYNGEE. The CDR3 is made up of 13 amino acids. The V gene lost 4 bases and the J gene lost 4 bases, with 11 bases spanning the gap. This CDR3 reads CASSTQDFTEAFF. The CDR3 DNA follows: TGTGCCAGCAGCACTCAGGACTTCACTGAAGCTTTCTTT.

The rearrangement links TRBV12-3 or TRBV12-4 to TRBJ1-1; tentatively, D is TRBD1 (5 bases). This CDR3 spans 16 amino acids. Trimming took 2 bases from V and 0 from J, leaving 13 bases between them. The CDR3 region has the DNA TGTGCCAGCAGTTTAAGGGGACCGCGAATGAACACTGAAGCTTTCTTT. It specifies CASSLRGPRMNTEAFF.

In its sample, this clonotype was seen many times. The chain recombines TRBV29-1 with TRBJ2-6; possibly TRBD1 for D (5 bases). CDR1 SQVTM and CDR2 ANQGSEA come from the germline V gene. The CDR3 is 13 residues long. Trimming pared 5 bases from V and 4 bases from J, leaving 9 bases between. CDR3 DNA: TGCAGCGTTCGACAGCAGGGGGCCAACGTCCTGACTTTC. It encodes CSVRQQGANVLTF.

The sample holds many counts of this clonotype. The chain combines TRBV10-1 with TRBJ2-5, with 10 bases identical to TRBD1. The CDR3 extends over 14 amino acids. Germline values: CDR1 WNHNN, CDR2 SYGVQD (reference sequence). V gave up 5 bases and J gave up 3 bases; unmatched junction bases: 3. CDR3 loop: CASSTGTGEETQYF. In DNA, the CDR3 is TGCGCCAGCAGTACCGGGACAGGGGAAGAGACCCAGTACTTC.

V is TRBV27 and J is TRBJ2-2; D gene unclear. V was pared by 6 bases and J by 0 bases, with 14 bases between. The CDR3 covers 16 residues. Germline CDR1 is MNHEY and CDR2 is SMNVEV (reference sequence). This CDR3 reads CASSRIGQANTGELFF. In DNA, the CDR3 is TGTGCCAGCAGCCGAATTGGGCAGGCGAACACCGGGGAGCTGTTTTTT.

This clonotype was detected many times. This chain connects TRBV18 to TRBJ1-6; perhaps TRBD1 as D (6 bases). Looked up from germline, CDR1 is KGHSH and CDR2 is LQKENI. The CDR3 length is 15 residues. V lost 2 bases and J lost 10, with 15 bases in between. The CDR3 loop reads CASSPRGGSESPLHF. The DNA of the CDR3 is TGTGCCAGCTCACCAAGGGGGGGATCGGAGTCACCCCTCCACTTT.

Note on this clonotype: Just one base apart from a much larger clone, this may be a read error. The CDR3: CASGLRPGLAETNTGELFF. The CDR3 DNA follows: TGTGCCAGCGGCCTAAGACCGGGACTAGCGGAGACGAACACCGGGGAGCTGTTTTTT. The chain employs TRBV7-6 and TRBJ2-2; TRBD2 matches 11 bases. The CDR3 totals 19 residues. J lost 0 bases, V lost 8 bases, and 14 bases had no gene match. Looked up from germline, CDR1 is SGHVS and CDR2 is FNYEAQ.

This clonotype was seen many times. This chain joins TRBV29-1 and TRBJ2-3, with D hard to call. CDR1 and CDR2 from the germline V gene are SQVTM and ANQGSEA. V lost 1 base to trimming and J lost 4 bases, with 15 bases between them. CDR3 length: 15 residues. The CDR3 sequence is CSVEGFPTSPDTQYF. DNA of the CDR3: TGCAGCGTTGAAGGCTTCCCCACCTCGCCAGATACGCAGTATTTT.

The V call is TRBV11-2, the J call TRBJ2-2; D call uncertain. V lost 2 bases, J lost 2 bases, and 6 bases lay in between. Germline CDR1 SGHAT, CDR2 FQNNGV. CDR3 size: 14 residues. CDR3 sequence: CASSLRQNTGELFF. CDR3 nucleotides: TGTGCCAGCAGCTTAAGACAAAACACCGGGGAGCTGTTTTTT.

The CDR3 is CASSRLGAPDEKLFF. The CDR3 nucleotides are TGTGCCAGCAGTCGGCTGGGGGCCCCTGATGAAAAACTGTTTTTT. The chain has TRBV2 and TRBJ1-4; D may be TRBD1 (6 bases). V was shortened by 5 bases and J by 6 bases, with 16 bases between the two germline ends. CDR1 SNHLY and CDR2 FYNNEI come from the germline V gene. This CDR3 has 15 amino acids.

This clonotype has a count of ten or more. V gene TRBV7-6 combines with J gene TRBJ2-2; 8 nucleotides align to TRBD1. CDR1 and CDR2 from the germline V gene are SGHVS and FNYEAQ. J was trimmed by 3 bases and V by 4 bases; bases with no gene match: 10. The CDR3 totals 17 residues. As DNA, the CDR3 is TGTGCCAGCAGCTCGATTCCGCAGGGGGCGGACACCGGGGAGCTGTTTTTT. This translates into CASSSIPQGADTGELFF. Full variable domain (remainder filled in from reference TRBV7-6 and TRBJ2-2): GAGVSQSPRYKVTKRGQDVALRCDPISGHVSLYWYRQALGQGPEFLTYFNYEAQQDKSGLPNDRFSAERPEGSISTLTIQRTEQRDSAMYRCASSSIPQGADTGELFFGEGSRLTVL.

This chain joins TRBV3-1 and TRBJ1-1; TRBD1 might be the D (5 bases). Looked up from germline, CDR1 is LGHDT and CDR2 is YNNKEL (reference sequence). V was cut by 2 bases and J by 1 base, with 17 bases left in between. The CDR3 has 17 amino acids. In DNA form, the CDR3 reads TGTGCCAGCAGCCAAAGTGGGGAGCGGGGCCGGAACACTGAAGCTTTCTTT. Its translation is CASSQSGERGRNTEAFF.

This clonotype has more than one count but fewer than ten. CDR3 sequence reads: CASSPDIAWGKGPYEQYF. The DNA for the CDR3 is TGTGCCAGCAGCCCCGATATAGCATGGGGCAAGGGCCCCTACGAGCAGTACTTC. The chain couples TRBV11-3 to TRBJ2-7, with D possibly matching TRBD1 (5 bases). The germline V gene encodes CDR1 SGHNT and CDR2 YENEEA. The CDR3 runs to 18 residues. The V end lost 5 bases, the J end lost 2 bases, and 25 bases lay between the germline ends.

Many counts were recorded for this clonotype. This rearrangement joins TRBV4-1 to TRBJ2-7; no definite D call. This CDR3 is built from 12 residues. The germline V gene encodes CDR1 MGHRA and CDR2 YSYEKL. The V end lost 3 bases, the J end lost 2 bases, and 5 bases lay between the germline ends. CDR3 nucleotides: TGCGCCAGCAGCCAGGTCCCCTACGAGCAGTACTTC. Translation: CASSQVPYEQYF.